Below are 21 T cell receptor beta chains sequenced from a single sample in a study of T cells in Graves' hyperthyroidism and ophthalmopathy. Amplification yielded TCR beta CDR3 regions, with RNA transcripts as the source. TCR CDR3 underwent first-round RT-PCR with the HTBI primer set. MiXCR, applied by TCRdb to the multiplex PCR reads, yields one record per CDR3 protein. The table shows approximately 500,000 distinct CDR3 sequences, with around 42% occurring only once. The sample consisted of peripheral blood or thyroid tissue (not recorded which). These receptors were obtained from a woman between 18 and 29 years old with Graves' hyperthyroidism.

This clonotype was detected many times. The rearrangement uses TRBV5-1 and TRBJ1-2; D call uncertain. The V end lost 0 bases, the J end lost 4 bases, and 10 bases lay between the germline ends. There are 14 residues in the CDR3. The germline CDR1 and CDR2 sequences are SGHRS and YFSETQ. The CDR3 nucleotides are TGCGCCAGCAGCTTGGCAAGGCAGGCCTATGGCTACACCTTC. Encoded protein: CASSLARQAYGYTF.

The V gene is TRBV7-8, the J gene TRBJ2-5, with TRBD1 as a possible D gene (7 bases). The CDR3 is made up of 16 amino acids. V was clipped by 5 bases and J by 8 bases, with 24 bases between them. Germline lookup yields CDR1 SGHVS and CDR2 FQNEAQ. The chain's CDR3 is CASSARQGGALATQYF. The CDR3 coding sequence is TGTGCCAGCAGCGCCCGACAGGGAGGCGCCCTTGCCACCCAGTACTTC.

The CDR3 DNA follows: TGCAGTGCCAGCAGCGTCGGGGGACAGGAGAACTATGGCTACACCTTC. This encodes CSASSVGGQENYGYTF. The chain carries TRBV20-1 and TRBJ1-2, with 8 bases matching TRBD1. The V and J ends lost 6 bases and 2 bases, in that order; junction bases with no gene match: 14. This CDR3 has 16 residues. Germline V CDR1 and CDR2: DFQATT, SNEGSKA (reference sequence).

Note on this clonotype: The junction does not match germline at one end; this may be a read error. CDR3 residues: CASSHNPTSYNEQFF. The CDR3 nucleotides read TGTGCCAGCAGCCATAACCCCACATCCTACAATGAGCAGTTTTTT. The V call is TRBV7-9, the J call TRBJ2-2; no clear D. Germline values: CDR1 SEHNR, CDR2 FQNEAQ (reference sequence). The CDR3 spans 15 residues.

There are many counts of this clonotype. This chain connects TRBV13 to TRBJ2-7, with TRBD1 matching 9 bases. This CDR3 comprises 13 residues. With 6 bases clipped from V and 6 bases from J, the junction kept 6 bases outside the gene matches. CDR1 and CDR2 (germline): PRHDT, FYEKMQ (reference sequence). As DNA, the CDR3 is TGTGCCAGCAGTTGGGACAGGGAACCCGAGCAGTACTTC. It codes for CASSWDREPEQYF.

Many counts were recorded for this clonotype. This chain links TRBV9 with TRBJ1-1; D may be TRBD1 (6 bases). CDR3 length: 15 residues. Germline CDR1 reads SGDLS; CDR2 reads YYNGEE. Between the trimmed V and J ends, which lost 3 bases and 0 bases, there was a span of 12 bases. The CDR3 region is CASSAAGAMNTEAFF. The CDR3 DNA reads as TGTGCCAGCAGCGCAGCAGGGGCCATGAACACTGAAGCTTTCTTT.

The chain couples TRBV12-3 or TRBV12-4 to TRBJ2-7, with TRBD1 as a possible D gene (5 bases). Between the trimmed V and J ends, which lost 1 base and 1 base, there was a span of 11 bases. The CDR3 runs 15 residues. CDR3 region: CASSLGGRESYEQYF. As DNA, the CDR3 is TGTGCCAGCAGTTTAGGGGGCAGGGAATCCTACGAGCAGTACTTC.

The chain has TRBV12-3 or TRBV12-4 and TRBJ2-7, with 11 positions matching TRBD1. The CDR3 length is 15 residues. Losses at the gene ends were 6 bases for V and 4 bases for J; bases not matched to a gene: 8. CDR3 in amino acids: CASRPPGQGVYEQYF. CDR3 DNA sequence: TGTGCCAGCAGACCACCGGGACAGGGGGTTTACGAGCAGTACTTC.

This clonotype occurred a few times. The genes are TRBV7-9 and TRBJ2-3; 8 bases line up with TRBD1. The J segment lost 3 bases and the V segment lost 5 bases, leaving 7 bases of the junction unmatched. The CDR3 extends over 15 amino acids. The germline gives CDR1 SEHNR, CDR2 FQNEAQ (reference sequence). The CDR3 bases are TGTGCCAGCAGCCGCCCTACAGGGGGTACAGATACGCAGTATTTT. Amino acid sequence: CASSRPTGGTDTQYF.

In the case of this clonotype: A much bigger clone sits one base away, suggesting this may be a read error. The chain employs TRBV7-2 and TRBJ2-7; the D gene is possibly TRBD2 (6 bases). CDR3 length: 13 amino acids. From germline, CDR1 is SGHTA and CDR2 FQGNSA. In nucleotides, the CDR3 is TGTGCCAGCAGTGGGGGACTCCACTACGAGCGGTACTTC. Translation: CASSGGLHYERYF. Full variable domain (outside the CDR3, taken from reference TRBV7-2 and TRBJ2-7): GAGVSQSPSNKVTEKGKDVELRCDPISGHTALYWYRQSLGQGLEFLIYFQGNSAPDKSGLPSDRFSAERTGGSVSTLTIQRTQQEDSAVYLCASSGGLHYERYFGPGTRLTVT.

In the case of this clonotype: A much larger clone differs by one base, so this may be a read error. The rearrangement uses TRBV14 and TRBJ2-7; 12 bases fit TRBD2. In germline, CDR1 is SGHDN, CDR2 FVKESK. This CDR3 has 14 amino acids. This chain's CDR3 is CTSSQEGLAGPEYF. CDR3 nucleotides: TGTACCAGCAGCCAAGAGGGACTAGCGGGTCCGGAGTACTTC.

On this clonotype: A single base separates this from a much larger clone, so it may be a read error. The chain is built from TRBV4-1 and TRBJ1-6, with a possible D match to TRBD1 (5 bases). Germline values: CDR1 MGHRA, CDR2 YSYEKL. This CDR3 contains 15 residues. The CDR3 DNA sequence: TGCGTCAGCAGCCAAGATCGCCAGGGTGGTTCACCCCTCCACTTT. Its protein is CVSSQDRQGGSPLHF.

This clonotype was counted many times. The chain links TRBV24-1 to TRBJ2-5; perhaps TRBD2 as D (6 bases). Germline V gives CDR1 KGHDR, CDR2 SFDVKD. This CDR3 spans 14 amino acids. Trimming pared 5 bases from V and 5 bases from J, leaving 14 bases between. The CDR3 sequence is CATSVRSGEETQYF. CDR3 bases: TGTGCCACCAGTGTGAGGTCGGGAGAGGAGACCCAGTACTTC.

This clonotype was counted only a few times. The gene calls are TRBV30 and TRBJ2-5; possible D gene TRBD1, 5 bases. Between the trimmed V and J ends, which lost 0 bases and 3 bases, there was a span of 8 bases. The germline CDR1 and CDR2 sequences are GTSNPN and SVGIG (reference sequence). This CDR3 has 13 residues. The CDR3 DNA reads TGTGCCTGGAGTGTAAAAGGGGAAGAGACCCAGTACTTC. Protein sequence: CAWSVKGEETQYF.

This clonotype was found many times. V is TRBV29-1 and J is TRBJ1-2, with TRBD1 matching 8 bases. V was clipped by 1 base and J by 2 bases; unmatched bases: 0. The CDR3 sequence is 13 residues long. Germline V gives CDR1 SQVTM, CDR2 ANQGSEA. Here the CDR3 reads CSVEGQGNYGYTF. The CDR3 region has the DNA TGCAGCGTTGAAGGACAGGGGAACTATGGCTACACCTTC.

The V gene is TRBV29-1, the J gene TRBJ1-2; D not resolved. This CDR3 comprises 12 residues. The germline V gene has CDR1 SQVTM and CDR2 ANQGSEA. V was pared by 7 bases and J by 4 bases, with 13 bases between. The CDR3 loop is CSATAGFYGYTF. The DNA of the CDR3 is TGCAGCGCCACAGCAGGCTTCTATGGCTACACCTTC.

On this clonotype itself: This likely comes from a read error, as the CDR3 has no conserved phenylalanine or tryptophan at its end. The J gene is TRBJ1-1, the V gene TRBV7-2, with D possibly being TRBD1 (5 bases). CDR3 length: 12 residues. V dropped 6 bases and J dropped 5 bases, with 10 bases sitting between them. Germline values: CDR1 SGHTA, CDR2 FQGNSA. The CDR3 loop is CASSPGITEAFS. For the CDR3, the DNA is TGTGCCAGCAGTCCAGGGATTACTGAAGCTTTCTCT.

The rearrangement joins TRBV20-1 to TRBJ2-7, with 8 nucleotides matching TRBD1. Trimming took 5 bases from V and 4 from J; bases not matched to a gene: 7. CDR1 DFQATT and CDR2 SNEGSKA come from the germline V gene (reference sequence). The CDR3 is 13 residues long. The CDR3, as DNA: TGCAGTGCTTATAATGACAGGGGTTACGAGCAGTACTTC. This encodes CSAYNDRGYEQYF.

This clonotype has ten or more counts. V usage is TRBV6-1 and J usage is TRBJ2-5; 7 nucleotides line up with TRBD2. The CDR3 spans 15 residues. Per germline, CDR1 MNHNS and CDR2 SASEGT. Germline trimming cut 5 bases from V and 5 bases from J; bases unmatched to any gene: 11. This chain's CDR3 is CASSPGTTLSETQYF. As DNA, the CDR3 is TGTGCCAGCAGTCCCGGGACTACCCTCTCGGAGACCCAGTACTTC.

J is TRBJ2-5 and V is TRBV20-1; the match to TRBD1 covers 8 bases. The CDR3 consists of 12 residues. Germline V gene lookup returns CDR1 DFQATT and CDR2 SNEGSKA (reference sequence). Trimming took 6 bases from V and 5 from J; bases not matched to a gene: 5. CDR3 residues: CSATGDWETQYF. CDR3 nucleotide sequence: TGCAGTGCGACAGGGGACTGGGAGACCCAGTACTTC.

This clonotype appeared a few times. The genes are TRBV24-1 and TRBJ2-5; weak D call: TRBD2 (6 bases). The CDR3 loop spans 15 amino acids. V lost 2 bases to trimming and J lost 4 bases, with 13 bases between them. CDR1 and CDR2 (germline): KGHDR, SFDVKD. The CDR3 coding sequence is TGTGCCACCAGTGATTCCAATCTAGCGATAGAGACCCAGTACTTC. Protein: CATSDSNLAIETQYF.